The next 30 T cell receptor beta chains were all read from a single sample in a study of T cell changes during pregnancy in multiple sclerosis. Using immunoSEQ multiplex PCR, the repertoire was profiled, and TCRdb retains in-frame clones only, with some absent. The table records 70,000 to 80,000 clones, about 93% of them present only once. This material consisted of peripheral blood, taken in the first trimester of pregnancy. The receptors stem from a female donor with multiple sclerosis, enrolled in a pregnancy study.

In DNA, the CDR3 is TGTGCCAGCAGGCGGAATCTTAACACTGAAGCTTTCTTT. Its protein product is CASRRNLNTEAFF. The rearrangement joins TRBV27 to TRBJ1-1; no firm D call. Germline loops: CDR1 MNHEY, CDR2 SMNVEV (reference sequence). Trimming took 6 bases from V and 2 from J, leaving 10 bases between them. The CDR3 has 13 residues.

CDR3 amino acids: CASSSSTTGVQYF. The CDR3 region has the DNA TGTGCCAGCAGTTCCTCCACGACAGGAGTGCAGTATTTT. This sequence joins TRBV28 and TRBJ2-3; D might be TRBD1 (6 bases). Germline CDR1 reads MDHEN; CDR2 reads SYDVKM. The CDR3 loop spans 13 amino acids. V shed 4 bases and J shed 11 bases, with 16 bases lying between them.

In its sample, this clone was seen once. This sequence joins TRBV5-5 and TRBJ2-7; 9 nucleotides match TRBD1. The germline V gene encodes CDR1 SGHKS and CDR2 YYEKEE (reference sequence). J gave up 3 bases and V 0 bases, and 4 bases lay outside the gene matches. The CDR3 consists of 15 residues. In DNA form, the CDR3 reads TGTGCCAGCAGCTTGGTACAGGGGGCCTTCTACGAGCAGTACTTC. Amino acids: CASSLVQGAFYEQYF.

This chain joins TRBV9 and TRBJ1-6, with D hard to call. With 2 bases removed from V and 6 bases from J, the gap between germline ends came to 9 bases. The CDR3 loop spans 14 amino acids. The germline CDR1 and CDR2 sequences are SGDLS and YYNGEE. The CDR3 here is CASSVRPVNSPLHF. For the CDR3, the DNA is TGTGCCAGCAGCGTGAGGCCTGTTAATTCACCCCTCCACTTT.

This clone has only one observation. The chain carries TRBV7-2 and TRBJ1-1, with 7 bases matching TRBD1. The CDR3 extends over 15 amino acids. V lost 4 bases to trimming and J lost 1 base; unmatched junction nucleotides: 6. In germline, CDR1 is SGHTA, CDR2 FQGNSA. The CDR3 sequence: CASSSGQPSNTEAFF. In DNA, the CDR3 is TGTGCCAGCAGCTCGGGACAGCCTTCGAACACTGAAGCTTTCTTT.

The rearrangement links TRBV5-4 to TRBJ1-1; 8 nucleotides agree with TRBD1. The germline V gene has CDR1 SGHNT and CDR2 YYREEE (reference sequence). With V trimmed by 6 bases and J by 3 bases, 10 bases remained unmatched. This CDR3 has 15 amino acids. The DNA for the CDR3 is TGTGCCAGCAACCTAGGTGGACAGGGAGACACTGAAGCTTTCTTT. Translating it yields CASNLGGQGDTEAFF.

CDR3 amino acids: CSVRSGNTIYF. The CDR3 nucleotides read TGCAGCGTTCGGTCTGGAAACACCATATATTTT. The chain recombines TRBV29-1 with TRBJ1-3; D remains ambiguous. Germline-derived CDR1 and CDR2 are SQVTM and ANQGSEA. Trimming took 5 bases from V and 1 from J, leaving 3 bases between them. The CDR3 is 11 residues long.

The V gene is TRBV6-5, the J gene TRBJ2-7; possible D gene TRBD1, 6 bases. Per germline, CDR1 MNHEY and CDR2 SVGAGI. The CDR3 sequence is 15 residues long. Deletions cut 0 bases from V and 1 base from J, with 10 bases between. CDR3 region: CASSYSPDRSYEQYF. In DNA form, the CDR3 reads TGTGCCAGCAGTTACTCCCCGGACAGATCCTACGAGCAGTACTTC.

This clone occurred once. CDR3 DNA sequence: TGTGCCAGCAGTGAACTGGCGGTGGTACGTCCCAATGAGCAGTTCTTC. Translating it yields CASSELAVVRPNEQFF. The V gene is TRBV6-1, the J gene TRBJ2-1, with no clear D. The CDR3 runs 16 residues. The V end lost 2 bases, the J end lost 6 bases, and 17 bases lay between the germline ends. The germline gives CDR1 MNHNS, CDR2 SASEGT.

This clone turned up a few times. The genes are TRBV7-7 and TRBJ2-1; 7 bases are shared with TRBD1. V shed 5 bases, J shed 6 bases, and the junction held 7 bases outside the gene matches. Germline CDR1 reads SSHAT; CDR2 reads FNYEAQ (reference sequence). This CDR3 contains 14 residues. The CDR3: CASSVQGTVNEQFF. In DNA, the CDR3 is TGTGCCAGCAGCGTACAGGGGACAGTCAATGAGCAGTTCTTC.

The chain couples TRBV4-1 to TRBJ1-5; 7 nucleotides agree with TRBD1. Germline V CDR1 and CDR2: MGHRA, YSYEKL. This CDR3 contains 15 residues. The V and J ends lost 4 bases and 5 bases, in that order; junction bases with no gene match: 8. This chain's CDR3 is CASSPDEGAYQPQHF. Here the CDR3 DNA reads TGCGCCAGCAGCCCAGATGAGGGGGCCTATCAGCCCCAGCATTTT.

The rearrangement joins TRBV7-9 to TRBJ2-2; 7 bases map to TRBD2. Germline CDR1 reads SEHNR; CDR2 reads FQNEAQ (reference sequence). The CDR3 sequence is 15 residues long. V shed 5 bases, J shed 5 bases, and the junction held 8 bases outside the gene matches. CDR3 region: CASSAARGVTGELFF. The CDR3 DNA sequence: TGTGCCAGCAGCGCTGCACGGGGGGTAACCGGGGAGCTGTTTTTT.

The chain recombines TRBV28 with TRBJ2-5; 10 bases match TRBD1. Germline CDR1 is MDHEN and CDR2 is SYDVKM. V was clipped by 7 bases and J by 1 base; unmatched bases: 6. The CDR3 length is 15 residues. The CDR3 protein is CASTPGQGIQETQYF. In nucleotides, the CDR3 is TGTGCCAGCACCCCGGGACAGGGGATCCAAGAGACCCAGTACTTC. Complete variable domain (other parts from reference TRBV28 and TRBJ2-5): DVKVTQSSRYLVKRTGEKVFLECVQDMDHENMFWYRQDPGLGLRLIYFSYDVKMKEKGDIPEGYSVSREKKERFSLILESASTNQTSMYLCASTPGQGIQETQYFGPGTRLLVL.

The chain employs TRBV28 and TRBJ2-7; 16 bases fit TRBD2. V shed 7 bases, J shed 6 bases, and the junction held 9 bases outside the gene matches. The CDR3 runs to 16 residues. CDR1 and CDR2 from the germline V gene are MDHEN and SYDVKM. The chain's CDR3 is CASTRPGLAGGFEQYF. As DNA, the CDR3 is TGTGCCAGCACCCGCCCGGGACTAGCGGGAGGGTTCGAGCAGTACTTC.

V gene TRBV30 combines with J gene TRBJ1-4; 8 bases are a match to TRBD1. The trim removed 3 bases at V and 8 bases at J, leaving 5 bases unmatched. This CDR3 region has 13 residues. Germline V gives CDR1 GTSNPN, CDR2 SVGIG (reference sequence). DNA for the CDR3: TGTGCCTGGAGCCCAGGGGGCGTAGAAAAACTGTTTTTT. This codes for CAWSPGGVEKLFF.

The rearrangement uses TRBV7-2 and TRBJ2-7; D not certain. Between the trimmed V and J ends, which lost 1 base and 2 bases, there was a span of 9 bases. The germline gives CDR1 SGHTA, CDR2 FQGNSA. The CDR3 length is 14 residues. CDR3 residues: CASSLGGFTYEQYF. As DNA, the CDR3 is TGTGCCAGCAGCTTAGGCGGATTTACCTACGAGCAGTACTTC.

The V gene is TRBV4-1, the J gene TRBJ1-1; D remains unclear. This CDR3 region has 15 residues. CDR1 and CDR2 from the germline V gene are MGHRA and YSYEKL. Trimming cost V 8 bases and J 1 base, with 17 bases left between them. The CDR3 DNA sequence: TGCGCCAGCGGGATCGGGGTTCTGGGGAACACTGAAGCTTTCTTT. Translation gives CASGIGVLGNTEAFF.

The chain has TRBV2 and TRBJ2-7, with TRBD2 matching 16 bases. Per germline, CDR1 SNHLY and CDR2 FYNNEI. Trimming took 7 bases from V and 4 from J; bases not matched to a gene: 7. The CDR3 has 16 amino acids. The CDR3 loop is CASIPGTSGRAYEQYF. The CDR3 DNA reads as TGTGCCAGCATACCCGGGACTAGCGGGAGGGCTTACGAGCAGTACTTC.

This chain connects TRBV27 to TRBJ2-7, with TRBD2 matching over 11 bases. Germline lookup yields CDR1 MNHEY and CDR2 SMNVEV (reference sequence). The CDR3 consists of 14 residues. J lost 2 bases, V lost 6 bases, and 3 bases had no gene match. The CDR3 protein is CASSPTSGAYEQYF. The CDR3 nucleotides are TGTGCCAGCAGCCCGACTAGCGGGGCCTACGAGCAGTACTTC.

The CDR3 loop is CASSPKEGTANTEAFF. The CDR3 region has the DNA TGTGCCAGCTCACCGAAAGAGGGGACAGCGAACACTGAAGCTTTCTTT. J is TRBJ1-1 and V is TRBV18, with 7 bases fitting TRBD1. The CDR3 consists of 16 residues. From germline, CDR1 is KGHSH and CDR2 LQKENI. Unmatched junction bases numbered 8, after V lost 3 bases and J lost 1 base.

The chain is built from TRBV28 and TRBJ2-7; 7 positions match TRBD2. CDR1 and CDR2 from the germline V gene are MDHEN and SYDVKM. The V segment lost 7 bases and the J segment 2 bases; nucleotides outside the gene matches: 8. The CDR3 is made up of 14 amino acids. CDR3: CASIFSGGTYEQYF. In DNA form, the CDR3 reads TGTGCCAGCATTTTTTCGGGAGGAACCTACGAGCAGTACTTC.

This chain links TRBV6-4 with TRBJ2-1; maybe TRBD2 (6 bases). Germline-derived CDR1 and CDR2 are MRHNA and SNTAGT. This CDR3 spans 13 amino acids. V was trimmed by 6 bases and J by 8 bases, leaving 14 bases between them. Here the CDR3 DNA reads TGTGCCAGCAGCCGGGACTCCGGCGATGAGCAGTTCTTC. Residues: CASSRDSGDEQFF.

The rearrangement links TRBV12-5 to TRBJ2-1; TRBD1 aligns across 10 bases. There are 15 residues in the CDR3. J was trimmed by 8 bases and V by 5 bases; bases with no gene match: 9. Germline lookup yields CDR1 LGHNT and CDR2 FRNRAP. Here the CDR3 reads CASGPTGTGVHEQFF. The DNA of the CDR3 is TGTGCTAGTGGTCCAACCGGGACAGGGGTTCATGAGCAGTTCTTC.

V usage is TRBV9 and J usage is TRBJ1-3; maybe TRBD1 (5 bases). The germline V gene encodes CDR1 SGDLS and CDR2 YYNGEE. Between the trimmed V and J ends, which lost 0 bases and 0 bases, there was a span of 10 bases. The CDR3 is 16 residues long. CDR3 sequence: CASSVVAGLSGNTIYF. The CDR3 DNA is TGTGCCAGCAGCGTAGTTGCAGGGCTCTCTGGAAACACCATATATTTT.

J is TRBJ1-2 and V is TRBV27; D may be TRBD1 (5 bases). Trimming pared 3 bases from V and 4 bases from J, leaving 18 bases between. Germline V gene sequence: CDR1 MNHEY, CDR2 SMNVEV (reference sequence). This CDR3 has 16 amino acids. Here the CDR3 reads CASSFIPPQGGYGYTF. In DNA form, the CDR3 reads TGTGCCAGCAGTTTTATCCCCCCCCAGGGCGGCTATGGCTACACCTTC.

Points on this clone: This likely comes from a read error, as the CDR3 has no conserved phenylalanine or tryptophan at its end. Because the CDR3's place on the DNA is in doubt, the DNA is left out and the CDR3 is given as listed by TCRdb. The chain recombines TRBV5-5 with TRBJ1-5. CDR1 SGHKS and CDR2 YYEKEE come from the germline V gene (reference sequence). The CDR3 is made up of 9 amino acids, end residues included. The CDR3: CASSPDFLR.

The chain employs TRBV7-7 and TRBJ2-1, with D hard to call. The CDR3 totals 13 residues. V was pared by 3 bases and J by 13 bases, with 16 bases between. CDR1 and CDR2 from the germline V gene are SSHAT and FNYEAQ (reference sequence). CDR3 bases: TGTGCCAGCAGCTTTCGGGTCCGGATGGAACAGTTCTTC. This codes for CASSFRVRMEQFF.

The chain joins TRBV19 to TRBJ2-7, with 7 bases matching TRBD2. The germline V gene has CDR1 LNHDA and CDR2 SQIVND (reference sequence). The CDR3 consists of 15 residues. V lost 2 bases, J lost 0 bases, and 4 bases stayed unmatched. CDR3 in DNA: TGTGCCAGTAGTATATCTCTAGCGGACTCCTACGAGCAGTACTTC. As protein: CASSISLADSYEQYF.

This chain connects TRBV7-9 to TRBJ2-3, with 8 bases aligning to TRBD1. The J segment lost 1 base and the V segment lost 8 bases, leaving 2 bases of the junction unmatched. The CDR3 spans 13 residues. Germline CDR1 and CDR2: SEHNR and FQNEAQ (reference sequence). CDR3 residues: CASGQGGTDTQYF. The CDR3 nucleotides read TGTGCCAGCGGACAGGGTGGCACAGATACGCAGTATTTT.

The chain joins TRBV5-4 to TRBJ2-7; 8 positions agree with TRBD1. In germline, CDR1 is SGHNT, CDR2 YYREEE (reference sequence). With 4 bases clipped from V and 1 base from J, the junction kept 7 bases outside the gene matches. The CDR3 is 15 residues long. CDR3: CASSPGQGKSYEQYF. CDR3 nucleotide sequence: TGTGCCAGCAGCCCCGGACAGGGAAAGTCCTACGAGCAGTACTTC.